Detailed here is one T cell receptor beta chain. The antigen remains undetermined. The data are from a study of long-term antiretroviral therapy in people with HIV. V gave up 3 bases and J gave up 10 bases, with 16 bases separating them. Germline V gene sequence: CDR1 SEHNR, CDR2 FQNEAQ (reference sequence). The CDR3 runs to 15 residues. Notes on the study in general: Repertoire dominance by clones expanded before ART was seen at all time points. Diversity remained lower than transplant donor controls, even though it increased after ART.

There was at least one pre-ART PBMC sample for each donor, plus at least two post-ART PBMC samples. Participants with HIV, all of them, were treated in the United States. With survey level as its setting, the immunoSEQ assay was v3.0. Some clones are missing from TCRdb's copy, which holds only in-frame ones; the method was immunoSEQ multiplex PCR. This table holds approximately 15,000 clones, about 86% found once. This clonotype originated in a man between 18 and 35 years old with HIV. The specimen comprised unsorted PBMCs, sampled 0.1 years after starting antiretroviral therapy. This chain uses TRBV7-9 with TRBJ1-6, with D perhaps TRBD1 (6 bases). CDR3 region: CASSLDGTRESPLHF. CDR3 nucleotide sequence: TGTGCCAGCAGCTTGGACGGGACACGTGAGTCACCCCTCCACTTT. The whole variable domain, filled in from reference TRBV7-9 and TRBJ1-6, reads DTGVSQNPRHKITKRGQNVTFRCDPISEHNRLYWYRQTLGQGPEFLTYFQNEAQLEKSRLLSDRFSAERPKGSFSTLEIQRTEQGDSAMYLCASSLDGTRESPLHFGNGTRLTVT.